The rows below give T cell receptor beta chains drawn from one sample of a study of blood T cell repertoires in COVID-19. The assay was immunoSEQ multiplex PCR, and TCRdb's table has in-frame clones only and misses some. The table has roughly 90,000 clones, over 80% seen once. Sequencing was performed on peripheral blood. The receptor set was obtained from a human donor in a cohort sampled during active COVID-19. Each CDR3 is given with its conserved first and last residue. The D gene is left open where the match is weak. A clone size is listed for some rows: how often the clone was seen (once, few, many), or a class if it is expanded.

J gene	V gene	clone size	D gene	CDR3 protein	CDR3 DNA
TRBJ2-1	TRBV18	once	.	CASSFRRDSVYNEQFF	TGTGCCAGCTCGTTTCGACGGGACTCAGTCTACAATGAGCAGTTCTTC
TRBJ2-5	TRBV5-1	.	.	CASSRGRETQYF	TGCGCCAGCAGCCGAGGAAGGGAGACCCAGTACTTC
TRBJ2-3	TRBV3-1/TRBV3-2	.	.	CASSPPIADTQYF	TGTGCCAGCAGCCCTCCCATAGCAGATACGCAGTATTTT
TRBJ2-5	TRBV7-9	.	TRBD2	CASIRTSGIRGTQYF	TGTGCCAGCATTCGGACTAGCGGGATTAGGGGGACCCAGTACTTC
TRBJ2-2	TRBV11-3	.	TRBD1	CASSLGTGQGHGELFF	TGTGCCAGCAGCTTAGGTACGGGACAGGGCCACGGGGAGCTGTTTTTT
TRBJ2-1	TRBV5-1	.	TRBD2	CASSSPTSGYTYNEQFF	TGCGCCAGCAGCTCTCCGACTAGCGGGTATACCTACAATGAGCAGTTCTTC
TRBJ1-5	TRBV12-3/TRBV12-4	.	.	CASTRENQPQHF	TGTGCCAGCACCAGGGAAAATCAGCCCCAGCATTTT
TRBJ1-5	TRBV28	.	TRBD1	CASSPTRLTGEHQPQHF	TGTGCCAGCAGTCCTACGAGGCTCACAGGGGAGCACCAGCCCCAGCATTTT
TRBJ1-1	TRBV19	once	.	CASSPRLTTGKAFF	TGTGCCAGTAGCCCGCGTCTTACAACAGGGAAAGCTTTCTTT
TRBJ2-3	TRBV6-5	once	TRBD1	CASSYSTGVTTDTQYF	TGTGCCAGCAGTTACTCTACAGGGGTTACCACAGATACGCAGTATTTT
TRBJ1-1	TRBV5-1	.	.	CASRMGQLNTEAFF	TGCGCCAGCAGGATGGGGCAGTTGAACACTGAAGCTTTCTTT
TRBJ1-1	TRBV28	.	.	CASIRRGNTEAFF	TGTGCCAGCATTAGGAGGGGGAACACTGAAGCTTTCTTT
TRBJ1-2	TRBV30	.	.	CALRGTIGYGYTF	TGTGCCTTACGCGGGACCATCGGGTATGGCTACACCTTC
TRBJ2-7	TRBV3-1/TRBV3-2	.	TRBD2	CASNMAGASTYEQYF	TGTGCCAGCAATATGGCGGGAGCATCGACCTACGAGCAGTACTTC
TRBJ1-1	TRBV7-9	.	TRBD1	CASSSGQDKAEAFF	TGTGCCAGCAGCTCGGGACAGGATAAGGCCGAAGCTTTCTTT
TRBJ2-5	TRBV19	.	.	CASTQRTDFGTQYF	TGTGCCAGTACCCAGAGGACTGACTTTGGGACCCAGTACTTC
TRBJ1-1	TRBV28	.	.	CASLLQGTEAFF	TGTGCCAGCCTCTTACAGGGCACTGAAGCTTTCTTT
TRBJ2-1	TRBV11-2	.	TRBD2	CASSHGGLAGGEQFF	TGTGCCAGCAGCCACGGGGGACTAGCGGGAGGTGAGCAGTTCTTC
TRBJ2-1	TRBV6-5	.	.	CASTGAANYNEQFF	TGTGCCAGCACCGGAGCGGCGAACTACAATGAGCAGTTCTTC
TRBJ1-2	TRBV12-1	few	.	CASSFRGLNYGYTF	TGTGCCAGCAGCTTTAGGGGGCTCAACTATGGCTACACCTTC
TRBJ2-7	TRBV6-2/TRBV6-3	.	TRBD1	CASSLPLDRVTYEQYF	TGTGCCAGCAGTTTACCGCTGGACAGGGTGACCTACGAGCAGTACTTC
TRBJ1-1	TRBV11-3	.	.	CASSSDSTSNTEAFF	TGTGCCAGCAGCTCCGACAGTACTTCGAACACTGAAGCTTTCTTT
TRBJ2-4	TRBV4-2	.	.	CASSAGAKGLAKNIQYF	TGTGCCAGCAGCGCGGGGGCAAAGGGACTAGCCAAAAACATTCAGTACTTC
TRBJ2-7	TRBV4-1	.	TRBD1	CASSQWTGRNPYEQYF	TGCGCCAGCAGCCAATGGACAGGTAGGAACCCCTACGAGCAGTACTTC
TRBJ2-1	TRBV7-3	.	.	CASSLEAGINNEQFF	TGTGCCAGCAGCTTAGAAGCAGGGATCAACAATGAGCAGTTCTTC
TRBJ2-7	TRBV27	.	.	CASSFSPSYEQYF	TGTGCCAGCAGTTTTAGCCCCTCCTACGAGCAGTACTTC
TRBJ2-3	TRBV30	.	.	CAWTRLADTQYF	TGTGCCTGGACCCGGCTAGCGGATACGCAGTATTTT
TRBJ2-7	TRBV9	.	.	CASSVGGQVSSYEQYF	TGTGCCAGCAGCGTAGGGGGCCAAGTAAGCTCCTACGAGCAGTACTTC
TRBJ1-4	TRBV7-9	few	.	CASSFGATNEKLFF	TGTGCCAGCAGCTTCGGGGCAACTAATGAAAAACTGTTTTTT
TRBJ2-1	TRBV19	.	TRBD1	CASTDLQGAYNEQFF	TGTGCCAGTACCGACCTACAGGGGGCTTACAATGAGCAGTTCTTC
TRBJ2-1	TRBV7-2	.	TRBD2	CASSSLGSGRGNEQFF	TGTGCCAGCAGCTCCCTGGGGAGCGGGAGAGGAAATGAGCAGTTCTTC
TRBJ1-1	TRBV4-1	.	TRBD1	CASSQPLPLQGARRNTEAFF	TGCGCCAGCAGCCAACCTCTTCCTTTACAGGGGGCGCGCAGGAACACTGAAGCTTTCTTT
TRBJ2-2	TRBV25-1	.	TRBD1	CASSETGSETGELFF	TGTGCCAGCAGTGAGACAGGGTCGGAGACCGGGGAGCTGTTTTTT
TRBJ1-3	TRBV30	.	.	CAWSRGGGTGNTIYF	TGTGCCTGGAGTAGGGGGGGAGGAACTGGAAACACCATATATTTT
TRBJ1-5	TRBV20-1	.	TRBD1	CSASPDRGQPQHF	TGCAGTGCTAGTCCCGACAGGGGACAGCCCCAGCATTTT
TRBJ1-1	TRBV18	.	TRBD1	CASSPGQTNTEAFF	TGTGCCAGCTCACCGGGACAGACGAACACTGAAGCTTTCTTT
TRBJ2-5	TRBV30	once	TRBD1	CAWMGQSTETQYF	TGTGCCTGGATGGGACAGTCCACGGAGACCCAGTACTTC
TRBJ2-5	TRBV28	.	.	CASTLGGRGKTQYF	TGTGCCAGCACCCTTGGGGGCAGGGGAAAGACCCAGTACTTC
TRBJ1-1	TRBV7-3	.	TRBD1	CASRPGPQGGLGTEAFF	TGTGCCAGCAGACCCGGACCGCAGGGGGGCTTGGGCACTGAAGCTTTCTTT
TRBJ2-2	TRBV10-2	.	TRBD2	CASNLAGVGTGELFF	TGCGCCAGCAATTTAGCGGGAGTAGGGACCGGGGAGCTGTTTTTT